This is a list of T cell receptor beta chains from one sample in a study of neurological immune-mediated disorders. MiXCR was run by TCRdb on the 5' RACE reads, yielding one entry per CDR3 protein. The profile shows under 60,000 distinct CDR3 sequences, approximately 15% of them singletons. Sample: PBMCs. The receptors here all came from a man aged 60 to 75 in good health. Each CDR3 is given with its conserved first and last residue. Each record gives: V gene, clone size, J gene, D gene, CDR3 DNA, CDR3 protein. D genes are given only for firm matches. A clone size is listed for some rows: how often the clone was seen (once, few, many), or a class if it is expanded.

TRBV7-2	.	TRBJ2-5	.	TGTGCCAGCCAGGGCGGTGGACGGGAGACCCAGTACTTC	CASQGGGRETQYF
TRBV18	.	TRBJ2-2	.	TGTGCCAGCTCACCACCCGGTGGCGGGCTCGGCGGGGAGCTGTTTTTT	CASSPPGGGLGGELFF
TRBV5-6	many	TRBJ1-5	.	TGTGCCAGCAGCCGGGGGGGGGCTGGGAATCAGCCCCAGCATTTT	CASSRGGAGNQPQHF
TRBV7-2	many	TRBJ2-7	.	TGTGCCAGCAGCTTTCATCCCTCCTACGAGCAGTACTTC	CASSFHPSYEQYF
TRBV20-1	many	TRBJ1-1	.	TGCAGTGCTAGTGGTCCAGGGTACCCTGAAGCTTTCTTT	CSASGPGYPEAFF
TRBV6-5	many	TRBJ2-7	.	TGTGCCAGCAAAGGGTTATACGAGCAGTACTTC	CASKGLYEQYF
TRBV7-2	many	TRBJ2-7	.	TGTGCCAGCAGCTTAGCGCGGCGAGGGACCTACGAGCAGTACTTC	CASSLARRGTYEQYF
TRBV7-2	many	TRBJ2-7	TRBD2	TGTGCCAGCAGACCCGCCGGGACTACCTACGAGCAGTACTTC	CASRPAGTTYEQYF
TRBV6-5	few	TRBJ1-2	.	TGTGCCAGCAGGTATATGACTGGCTACACCTTC	CASRYMTGYTF
TRBV7-2	many	TRBJ2-3	.	TGTGCCAGCAGCTTTGGCCTAACTAGCACAGATACGCAGTATTTT	CASSFGLTSTDTQYF
TRBV13	.	TRBJ2-7	TRBD2	TGTGCCAGCAGCCTAGCGGTAGAAAGGGGCTACGAGCAGTACTTC	CASSLAVERGYEQYF
TRBV7-8	.	TRBJ2-3	.	TGTGCCAGCAGCTTAGGGAGGGTTGGCACAGATACGCAGTATTTT	CASSLGRVGTDTQYF
TRBV20-1	many	TRBJ2-2	.	TGCAGTGCTAGAGATAACAGGGTCACCGGGGAGCTGTTTTTT	CSARDNRVTGELFF
TRBV5-1	many	TRBJ2-7	TRBD2	TGCGCCAGCAGCTTGGAGCTAGCGGACTACGAGCAGTACTTC	CASSLELADYEQYF
TRBV12-3/TRBV12-4	many	TRBJ1-2	.	TGTGCCAGCAGTTCCGGGGCCCTCTATGGCTACACCTTC	CASSSGALYGYTF
TRBV2	many	TRBJ2-7	.	TGTGCCAGCAGCCAAGGGTACGAGCAGTACTTC	CASSQGYEQYF
TRBV20-1	many	TRBJ2-3	.	TGCAGTGCTAGAGATCTGTCGGGAGAGGCCACCAGAAACACAGATACGCAGTATTTT	CSARDLSGEATRNTDTQYF
TRBV5-1	.	TRBJ2-7	TRBD1	TGCGCCAGCAGCCCGGATGGACAGGGGGCTTACGAGCAGTACTTC	CASSPDGQGAYEQYF
TRBV15	many	TRBJ1-1	.	TGTGCCACCAGCAGAGAAAAAGTGGACAGGAACACTGAAGCTTTCTTT	CATSREKVDRNTEAFF
TRBV5-1	many	TRBJ2-3	TRBD2	TGCGCCAGCAGCCCCGGTGCTAGCGGGAATACAGATACGCAGTATTTT	CASSPGASGNTDTQYF
TRBV29-1	many	TRBJ2-1	TRBD1	TGCAGCGTTGACCGACAGGGGTCGGATGAGCAGTTCTTC	CSVDRQGSDEQFF
TRBV7-6	many	TRBJ2-1	.	TGTGCCAGCAGCTTAAGGGTCCCCAATGAGCAGTTCTTC	CASSLRVPNEQFF
TRBV7-2	many	TRBJ2-5	.	TGTGCCAGCAGCTTAGATGTCTTCCAAGAGACCCAGTACTTC	CASSLDVFQETQYF
TRBV25-1	many	TRBJ2-3	.	TGTGCCAGCAGTGAATTGAGGGGGGGGACAGATACGCAGTATTTT	CASSELRGGTDTQYF
TRBV7-2	few	TRBJ2-5	.	TGTGCCAGCAGCTTAGGACGGAGGGGCCAAGAGACCCAGTACTTC	CASSLGRRGQETQYF
TRBV18	many	TRBJ2-7	.	TGTGCCAGCTCACCAGGAAGCTACGAGCAGTACTTC	CASSPGSYEQYF
TRBV10-3	many	TRBJ1-1	.	TGTGCCATCAGAGGCGTTCACACTGAAGCTTTCTTT	CAIRGVHTEAFF
TRBV28	many	TRBJ2-7	.	TGTGCCAGCAGTTTAGTAGGAGACGCCTACGAGCAGTACTTC	CASSLVGDAYEQYF
TRBV20-1	few	TRBJ2-7	TRBD1	TGCAGTGCCTCCCGGGACAGGATATCCGAGCAGTACTTC	CSASRDRISEQYF